The 12 T cell receptor beta chains below come from one sample, sequenced in a study of healthy donors' naive CD4 and CD8 T cells. A linear amplification protocol produced the TCR libraries from 500 ng of total RNA. TCRdb redid the calling of the reads with MiXCR, one entry per CDR3 protein. The profile shows 150,000 to 200,000 distinct CDR3 sequences, about 70% of them singletons. Material for sequencing was naive CD4+ and CD8+ T cells sorted from blood, pooled from several donors. The origin of the receptors is a pool of human donors in good health; the sample pools cells from several healthy donors.

The chain uses TRBV29-1 and TRBJ1-2, with 8 bases fitting TRBD1. The CDR3 length is 14 residues. V lost 2 bases to trimming and J lost 3 bases; unmatched junction nucleotides: 5. Germline-derived CDR1 and CDR2 are SQVTM and ANQGSEA. In DNA, the CDR3 is TGCAGCGTTGAAATGGACAGGGCCGACTATGGCTACACCTTC. Translating gives CSVEMDRADYGYTF.

V usage is TRBV4-3 and J usage is TRBJ2-7, with D possibly called TRBD1 or TRBD2 (5 bases each). This CDR3 has 17 residues. V lost 3 bases, J lost 0 bases, and 18 bases lay in between. Germline V lookup: CDR1 LGHNA, CDR2 YSLEER. CDR3 sequence: CASSQTSPWDVSYEQYV. Written as DNA, the CDR3 is TGCGCCAGCAGCCAGACTTCCCCTTGGGACGTCTCCTACGAGCAGTACGTC.

The V call is TRBV6-1, the J call TRBJ2-7; D uncertain. The germline gives CDR1 MNHNS, CDR2 SASEGT. V lost 7 bases to trimming and J lost 2 bases, with 9 bases between them. CDR3 length: 12 residues. The CDR3 nucleotides read TGTGCCAGCACCCTTGTGGCCTACGAGCAGTACTTC. This encodes CASTLVAYEQYF.

This clonotype was detected a few times. The chain uses TRBV5-5 and TRBJ1-1; no reliable D call. Germline V gene data show CDR1 as SGHKS and CDR2 as YYEKEE (reference sequence). CDR3 length equals 16 residues. V was trimmed by 0 bases and J by 0 bases, leaving 12 bases between them. DNA of the CDR3: TGTGCCAGCAGCTTGGTGGGGAAATCGGTGAACACTGAAGCTTTCTTT. Protein sequence: CASSLVGKSVNTEAFF.

J is TRBJ2-7 and V is TRBV29-1, with 8 bases matching TRBD1. The J segment lost 0 bases and the V segment lost 6 bases, leaving 7 bases of the junction unmatched. In germline, CDR1 is SQVTM, CDR2 ANQGSEA. This CDR3 comprises 14 residues. The CDR3 here is CSVCRTGSSYEQYF. The CDR3 DNA is TGCAGCGTGTGTCGGACAGGGAGCTCCTACGAGCAGTACTTC.

This clonotype appeared a few times. The chain joins TRBV5-4 to TRBJ1-1; unclear D gene. V was trimmed by 0 bases and J by 0 bases, leaving 6 bases between them. Germline V CDR1 and CDR2: SGHNT, YYREEE (reference sequence). This CDR3 is 14 amino acids long. As DNA, the CDR3 is TGTGCCAGCAGCTTGGGGGAAATGAACACTGAAGCTTTCTTT. This sequence encodes CASSLGEMNTEAFF.

This clonotype appeared a few times. V gene TRBV19 combines with J gene TRBJ2-3; D is unresolved. In germline, CDR1 is LNHDA, CDR2 SQIVND (reference sequence). Trimming took off 5 bases at V and 5 bases at J, with 8 bases between the two ends. The CDR3 has 12 residues. The CDR3, as DNA: TGTGCCAGTAGTCCCGGCGGAGATACGCAGTATTTT. This translates into CASSPGGDTQYF. Based on the CDR3 plus reference TRBV19 and TRBJ2-3, the full variable domain is DGGITQSPKYLFRKEGQNVTLSCEQNLNHDAMYWYRQDPGQGLRLIYYSQIVNDFQKGDIAEGYSVSREKKESFPLTVTSAQKNPTAFYLCASSPGGDTQYFGPGTRLTVL.

The gene calls are TRBV20-1 and TRBJ1-1; TRBD1 is a possible D gene (5 bases). CDR1 and CDR2 from the germline V gene are DFQATT and SNEGSKA (reference sequence). V lost 3 bases to trimming and J lost 0 bases, with 14 bases between them. The CDR3 consists of 15 residues. The CDR3: CSASLSGTVNTEAFF. CDR3 nucleotide sequence: TGCAGTGCTAGCTTATCCGGGACCGTGAACACTGAAGCTTTCTTT.

The chain employs TRBV19 and TRBJ1-2; D unresolved. The CDR3 contains 14 residues. The germline gives CDR1 LNHDA, CDR2 SQIVND (reference sequence). The germline V and J ends were trimmed by 2 bases and 0 bases, with 7 bases remaining between them. In nucleotides, the CDR3 is TGTGCCAGTAGTATAACCGGGACTAACTATGGCTACACCTTC. Translated, it gives CASSITGTNYGYTF.

The gene calls are TRBV29-1 and TRBJ2-3; D not certain. This CDR3 comprises 11 residues. Germline V gene lookup returns CDR1 SQVTM and CDR2 ANQGSEA. The ends were cut back, 7 bases at V and 0 bases at J, with 5 bases in the middle. In DNA form, the CDR3 reads TGCAGCGCCCCAAGCACAGATACGCAGTATTTT. This translates into CSAPSTDTQYF.

This chain links TRBV6-5 with TRBJ1-4; D unresolved. CDR1 and CDR2 (germline): MNHEY, SVGAGI. V was pared by 0 bases and J by 8 bases, with 10 bases between. There are 14 residues in the CDR3. CDR3: CASSYSRVGEKLFF. CDR3 sequence (DNA): TGTGCCAGCAGTTACTCACGGGTAGGAGAAAAACTGTTTTTT.

The chain links TRBV27 to TRBJ2-1, with D perhaps TRBD2 (5 bases). The CDR3 consists of 15 residues. Looked up from germline, CDR1 is MNHEY and CDR2 is SMNVEV (reference sequence). The V gene lost 5 bases and the J gene lost 4 bases, with 15 bases spanning the gap. CDR3 sequence reads: CASSHGEGLYNEQFF. CDR3 nucleotides: TGTGCCAGCAGTCACGGGGAAGGGCTGTACAATGAGCAGTTCTTC.